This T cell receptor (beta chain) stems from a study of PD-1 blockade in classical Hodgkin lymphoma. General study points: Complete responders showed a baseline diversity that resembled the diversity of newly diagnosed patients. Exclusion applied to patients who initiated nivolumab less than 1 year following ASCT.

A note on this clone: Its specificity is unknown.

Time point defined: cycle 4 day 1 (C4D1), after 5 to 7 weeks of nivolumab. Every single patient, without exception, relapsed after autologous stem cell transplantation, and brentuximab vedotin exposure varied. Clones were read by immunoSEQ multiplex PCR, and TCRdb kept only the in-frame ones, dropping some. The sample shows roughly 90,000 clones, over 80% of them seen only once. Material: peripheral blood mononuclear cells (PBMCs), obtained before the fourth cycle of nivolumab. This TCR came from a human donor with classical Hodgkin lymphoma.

The CDR3 nucleotides read TGCGCCAGCAGCGACCGCGCGGGACAGCCTCATAATTCACCCCTCCACTTT. As protein: CASSDRAGQPHNSPLHF. The J gene is TRBJ1-6, the V gene TRBV5-1, with 7 bases fitting TRBD1. This CDR3 region has 17 residues. V shed 4 bases, J shed 5 bases, and the junction held 12 bases outside the gene matches. Germline values: CDR1 SGHRS, CDR2 YFSETQ.